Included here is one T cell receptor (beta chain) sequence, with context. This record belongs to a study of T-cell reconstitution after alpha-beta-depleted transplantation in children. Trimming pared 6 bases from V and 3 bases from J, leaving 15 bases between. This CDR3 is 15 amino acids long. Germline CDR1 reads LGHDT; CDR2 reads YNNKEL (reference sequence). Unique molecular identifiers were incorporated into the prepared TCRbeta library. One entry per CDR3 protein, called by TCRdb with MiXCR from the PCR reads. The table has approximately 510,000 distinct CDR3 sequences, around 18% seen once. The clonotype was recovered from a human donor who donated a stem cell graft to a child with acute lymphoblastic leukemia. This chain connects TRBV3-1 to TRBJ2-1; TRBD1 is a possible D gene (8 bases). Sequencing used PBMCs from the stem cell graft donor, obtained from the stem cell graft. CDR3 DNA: TGTGCCAGCAGTCCGGGGGGACAGGTCTACAATGAGCAGTTCTTC. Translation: CASSPGGQVYNEQFF.